A single T cell receptor beta chain is shown here with its context. This clone was seen a handful of times. No cognate antigen has been identified for it. Base-call qualities are not available, and no considerably larger clone is one nucleotide away. This specimen comes from a study of beta chain features in type 1 diabetes (dated 2018 in TCRdb). With respect to the entire study: No differences in mean age, gender distribution, total cell number or subset yield were found between patients and healthy donors. A total of 100 million to 110 million sorted cells were examined across all samples, and a strong correlation was observed between cell number per subset and RNA yield. The study compared the TCRB repertoires of sorted circulating CD4+ T cell subsets in recently diagnosed type 1 diabetes patients with those in matched healthy donors. Naive and central memory subsets were obtained from all 30 or so donors, but regulatory and stem cell-like memory subsets were isolated from only 8 patients and roughly eight healthy donors. Results and caveats for the whole study, not just this receptor: In all four CD4+ subsets, TCRB CDR3 length was moderately but significantly shorter in type 1 diabetes patients. Patients with type 1 diabetes made fewer insertions and deleted more nucleotides at VDJ recombination sites, implying thymic rearrangement abnormalities. Shorter templates might be favored by PCR, yet because patient and control samples were amplified and corrected together, any such skew would affect both groups equally. Sequencing cDNA rather than genomic DNA could over-represent highly expressing activated cells, although activation and CD3 levels did not differ between groups. Naive, central memory and regulatory TCRB repertoires appeared more similar among patients than among healthy donors. Only small numbers of individuals were included in the HLA sub-analyses, which left unresolved whether HLA type had any influence on TCRB rearrangement.

The cysteine opens and the phenylalanine closes a CDR3 of 17 amino acids. The DNA shown is the 51-base CDR3, in frame from base 1. Trimmed from V: 3 bases; trimmed from J: 7 bases; junction bases lacking a gene match: 13. CDR1 is given as SGHTA and CDR2 as FQGNSA, both from the germline V gene. The High Capacity cDNA Reverse Transcription Kit was used to reverse transcribe all of the isolated RNA, meaning that expressed TCRB transcripts were what got sequenced. Deep immunoSEQ sequencing was performed on naive, central memory and regulatory T cell samples, with an average of roughly 3.6 million total reads per sample. Sorted cells were lysed in RLT buffer and RNA was extracted with DNase-treated RNeasy Micro or Mini kits, depending on cell number. Each cell subset was processed separately to prevent cross-contamination, with patient and healthy donor samples processed together. The immunoSEQ multiplex PCR was used to amplify TCRB sequences from cDNA, generating 87-bp fragments that spanned the CDR3 region. Sequencing of the amplicons was performed on the Illumina HiSeq platform. The study's processing was this. Synthetic template baselines were used to correct PCR bias computationally, reads within Hamming distance 2 were collapsed, and singletons that could not be merged were discarded. Reads were aligned against IMGT so that V, D and J genes, CDR3 length and insertions or deletions at six rearrangement sites could be assigned. Within each subset, clonotype counts were normalized to sorted cell number, and only after that were true diversity and Gini coefficients computed with the tcR R package. The overlap coefficient, calculated on TCRB nucleotide sequences, was used to measure repertoire sharing. Out-of-frame TCRB sequences from naive cells were analyzed as a proxy for the pre-selection repertoire. As stored in TCRdb, this immuneACCESS dataset retains in-frame rearrangements with V and J assigned. A fraction of the clones does not appear; measured against another copy, unresolved V genes explain less than half of the discrepancy, and the remainder lacks a known reason. That table gives V, J and clone size, and the DNA gave D and trimming. This sample gives approximately 170,000 clones in total; more than 60% of them show up just once. The ten largest make up about 0.089% of the sample.

Each donor gave one peripheral blood draw, averaging roughly 120 mL, which was collected into heparinised tubes. Naive, central memory, regulatory and stem cell-like memory CD4+ T cells were sorted on a BD FACSAria II using a panel including CD45RO, CCR7, CD25, CD127, CD95 and CD27. All sorted populations exceeded 95% purity. PBMCs were isolated right away by Lymphoprep density gradient centrifugation and were stained directly, without culture. So that batch effects would be minimized, each experiment stained and sorted samples in pairs, pairing one healthy donor with one patient. The chain is assembled from TRBV7-2 and TRBJ1-1; 11 central nucleotides agree with TRBD1. The TCR sequence derives from a man aged 25 to 40 with type 1 diabetes. The sample comprised naive CD4+ T cells from blood. This specimen's cell subset or site label, interpreted: true naive CD4+ T cells. The nucleotide sequence is given as TGTGCCAGCAGCTTGAGGACAGGGGGCTACGTTTTTGGTGAAGCTTTCTTT. It translates to CASSLRTGGYVFGEAFF.